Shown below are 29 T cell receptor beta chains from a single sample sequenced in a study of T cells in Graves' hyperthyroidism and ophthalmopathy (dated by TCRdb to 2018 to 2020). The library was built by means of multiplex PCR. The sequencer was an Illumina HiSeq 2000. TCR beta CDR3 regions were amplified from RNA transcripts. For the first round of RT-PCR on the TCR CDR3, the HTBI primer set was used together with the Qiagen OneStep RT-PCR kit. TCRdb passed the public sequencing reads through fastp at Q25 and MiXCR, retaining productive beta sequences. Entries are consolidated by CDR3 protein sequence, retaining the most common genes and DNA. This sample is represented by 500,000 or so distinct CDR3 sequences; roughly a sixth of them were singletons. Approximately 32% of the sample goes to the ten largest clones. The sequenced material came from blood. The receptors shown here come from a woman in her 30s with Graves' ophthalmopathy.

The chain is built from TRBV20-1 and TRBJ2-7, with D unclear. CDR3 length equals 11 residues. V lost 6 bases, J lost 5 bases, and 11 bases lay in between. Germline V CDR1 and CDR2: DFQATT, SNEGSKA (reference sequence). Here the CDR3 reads CSAGPKDEQYF. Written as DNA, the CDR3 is TGCAGTGCGGGTCCTAAAGACGAGCAGTACTTC.

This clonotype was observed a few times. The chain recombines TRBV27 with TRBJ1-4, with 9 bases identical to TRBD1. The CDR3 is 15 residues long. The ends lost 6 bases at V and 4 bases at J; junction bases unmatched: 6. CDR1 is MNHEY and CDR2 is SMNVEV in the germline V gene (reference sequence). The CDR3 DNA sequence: TGTGCCAGCAGGTTCTTGACAGGGGGTAATGAAAAACTGTTTTTT. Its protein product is CASRFLTGGNEKLFF.

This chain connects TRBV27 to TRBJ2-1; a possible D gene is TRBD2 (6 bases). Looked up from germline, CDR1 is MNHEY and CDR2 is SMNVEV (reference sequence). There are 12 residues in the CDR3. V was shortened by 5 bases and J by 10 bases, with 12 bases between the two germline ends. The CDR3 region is CASSRTTWEQFF. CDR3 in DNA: TGTGCCAGCAGTAGGACTACCTGGGAGCAGTTCTTC.

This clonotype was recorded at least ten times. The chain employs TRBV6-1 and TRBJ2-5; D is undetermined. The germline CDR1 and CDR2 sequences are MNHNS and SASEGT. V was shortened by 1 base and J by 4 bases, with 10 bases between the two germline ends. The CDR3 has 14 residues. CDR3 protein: CASSEERTGETQYF. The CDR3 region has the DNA TGTGCCAGCAGTGAAGAGAGAACGGGAGAGACCCAGTACTTC.

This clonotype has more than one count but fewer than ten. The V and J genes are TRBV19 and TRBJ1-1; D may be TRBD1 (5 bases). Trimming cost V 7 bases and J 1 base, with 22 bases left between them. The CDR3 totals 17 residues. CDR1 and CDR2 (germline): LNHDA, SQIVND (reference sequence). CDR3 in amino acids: CASIDLDSGLANTEAFF. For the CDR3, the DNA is TGTGCCAGTATCGATTTAGACTCGGGACTCGCGAACACTGAAGCTTTCTTT.

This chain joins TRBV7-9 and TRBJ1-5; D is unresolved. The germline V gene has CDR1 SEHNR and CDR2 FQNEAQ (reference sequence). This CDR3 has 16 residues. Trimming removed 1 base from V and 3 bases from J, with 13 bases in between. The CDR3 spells CASSLVGSKNNQPQHF. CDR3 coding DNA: TGTGCCAGCAGCTTAGTAGGTAGTAAGAACAATCAGCCCCAGCATTTT.

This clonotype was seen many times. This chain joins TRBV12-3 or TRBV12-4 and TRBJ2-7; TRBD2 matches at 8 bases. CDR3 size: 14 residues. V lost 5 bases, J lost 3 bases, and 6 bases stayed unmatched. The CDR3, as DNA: TGTGCCAGCAGTGTTACCGGGACTAGCTACGAGCAGTACTTC. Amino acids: CASSVTGTSYEQYF.

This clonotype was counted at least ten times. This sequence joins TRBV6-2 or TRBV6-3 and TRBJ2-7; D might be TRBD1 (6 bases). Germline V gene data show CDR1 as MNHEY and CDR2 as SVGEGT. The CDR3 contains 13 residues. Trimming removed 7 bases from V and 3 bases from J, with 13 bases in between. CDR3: CASKRTALYEQYF. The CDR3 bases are TGTGCCAGCAAAAGGACAGCGCTCTACGAGCAGTACTTC.

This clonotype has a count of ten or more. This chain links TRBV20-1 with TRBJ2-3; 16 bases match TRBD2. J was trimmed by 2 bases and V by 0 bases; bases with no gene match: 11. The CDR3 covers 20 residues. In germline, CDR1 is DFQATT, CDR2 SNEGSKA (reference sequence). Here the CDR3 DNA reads TGCAGTGCTAGAGATCAGGAGGGACTAGCGGGAGGGAGGGACACAGATACGCAGTATTTT. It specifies CSARDQEGLAGGRDTDTQYF.

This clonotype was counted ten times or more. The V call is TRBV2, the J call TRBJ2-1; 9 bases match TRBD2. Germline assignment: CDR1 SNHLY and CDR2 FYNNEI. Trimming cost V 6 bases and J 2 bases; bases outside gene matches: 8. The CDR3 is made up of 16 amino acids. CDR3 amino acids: CASRKLAGATYNEQFF. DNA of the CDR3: TGTGCCAGCAGGAAGTTAGCGGGGGCAACCTACAATGAGCAGTTCTTC.

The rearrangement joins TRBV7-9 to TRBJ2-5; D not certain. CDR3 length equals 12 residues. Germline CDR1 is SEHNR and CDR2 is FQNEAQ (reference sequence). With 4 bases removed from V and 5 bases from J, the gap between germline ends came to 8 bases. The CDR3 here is CASSSLIETQYF. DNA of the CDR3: TGTGCCAGCAGCTCCCTGATTGAGACCCAGTACTTC.

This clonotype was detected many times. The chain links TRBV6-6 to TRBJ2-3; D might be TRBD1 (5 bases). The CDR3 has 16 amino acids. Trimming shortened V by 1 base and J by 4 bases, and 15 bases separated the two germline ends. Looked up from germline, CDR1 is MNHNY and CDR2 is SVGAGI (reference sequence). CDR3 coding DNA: TGTGCCAGCAGTTACTTCGGACACTTGAAAGCAGATACGCAGTATTTT. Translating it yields CASSYFGHLKADTQYF.

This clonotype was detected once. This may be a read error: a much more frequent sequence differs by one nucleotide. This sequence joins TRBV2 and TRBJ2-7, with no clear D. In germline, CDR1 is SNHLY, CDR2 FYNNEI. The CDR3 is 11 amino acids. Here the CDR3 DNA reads TGTGCCAGCAGCCCTCTGGTGGAGCAGCACTTC. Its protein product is CASSPLVEQHF.

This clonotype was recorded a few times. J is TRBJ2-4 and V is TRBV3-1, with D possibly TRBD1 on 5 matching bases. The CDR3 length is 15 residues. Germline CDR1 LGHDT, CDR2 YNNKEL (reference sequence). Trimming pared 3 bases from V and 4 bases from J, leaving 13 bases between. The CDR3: CASSQGWGPKNIQYF. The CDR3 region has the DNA TGTGCCAGCAGCCAGGGTTGGGGCCCGAAAAACATTCAGTACTTC.

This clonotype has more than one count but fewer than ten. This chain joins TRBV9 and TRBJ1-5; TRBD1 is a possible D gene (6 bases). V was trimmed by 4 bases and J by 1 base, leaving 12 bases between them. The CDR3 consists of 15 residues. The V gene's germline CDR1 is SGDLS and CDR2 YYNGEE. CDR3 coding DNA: TGTGCCAGCAGCTCAGATGGGGGCAGCAATCAGCCCCAGCATTTT. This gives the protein CASSSDGGSNQPQHF.

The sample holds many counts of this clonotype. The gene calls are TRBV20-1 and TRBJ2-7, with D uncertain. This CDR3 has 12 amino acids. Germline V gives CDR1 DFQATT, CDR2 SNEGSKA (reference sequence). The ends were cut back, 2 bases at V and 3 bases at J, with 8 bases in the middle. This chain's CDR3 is CSARPDIYEQYF. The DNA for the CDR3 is TGCAGTGCTAGACCCGACATCTACGAGCAGTACTTC.

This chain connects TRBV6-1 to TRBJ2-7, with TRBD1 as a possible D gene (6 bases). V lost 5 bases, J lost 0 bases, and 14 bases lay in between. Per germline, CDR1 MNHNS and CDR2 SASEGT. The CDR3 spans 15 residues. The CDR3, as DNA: TGTGCCAGCAGTCAAACACAGGGATACTCCTACGAGCAGTACTTC. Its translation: CASSQTQGYSYEQYF.

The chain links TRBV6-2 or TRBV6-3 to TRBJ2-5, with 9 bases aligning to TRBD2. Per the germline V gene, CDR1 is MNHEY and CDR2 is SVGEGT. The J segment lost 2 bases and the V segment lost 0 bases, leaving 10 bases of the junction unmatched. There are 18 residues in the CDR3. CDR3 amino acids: CASSYSRREGLVQETQYF. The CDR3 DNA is TGTGCCAGCAGTTACTCAAGGCGGGAGGGCCTGGTTCAAGAGACCCAGTACTTC.

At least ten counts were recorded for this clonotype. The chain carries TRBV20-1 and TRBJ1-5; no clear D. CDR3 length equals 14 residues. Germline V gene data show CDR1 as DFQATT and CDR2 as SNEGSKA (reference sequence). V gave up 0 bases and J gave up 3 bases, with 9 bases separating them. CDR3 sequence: CSAREGQFNQPQHF. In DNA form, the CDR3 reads TGCAGTGCTAGAGAGGGTCAGTTCAATCAGCCCCAGCATTTT.

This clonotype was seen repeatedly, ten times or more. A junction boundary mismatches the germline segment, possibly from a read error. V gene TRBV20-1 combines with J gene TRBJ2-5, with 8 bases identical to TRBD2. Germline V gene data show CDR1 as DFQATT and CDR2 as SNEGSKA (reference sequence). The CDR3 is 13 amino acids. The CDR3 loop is CSASPGGGEAQYF. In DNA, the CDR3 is TGCAGTGCTAGTCCGGGAGGGGGAGAGGCCCAGTACTTC.

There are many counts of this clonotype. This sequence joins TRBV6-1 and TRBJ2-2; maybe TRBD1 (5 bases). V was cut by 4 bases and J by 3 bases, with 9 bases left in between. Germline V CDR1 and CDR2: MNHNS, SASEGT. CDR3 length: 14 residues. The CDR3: CASSAKTDTGELFF. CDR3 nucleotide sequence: TGTGCCAGCAGTGCCAAGACAGACACCGGGGAGCTGTTTTTT.

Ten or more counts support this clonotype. CDR3: CASSLVKAGGTSTDTQYF. In nucleotides, the CDR3 is TGTGCCAGCAGCTTAGTCAAGGCGGGGGGGACTAGCACAGATACGCAGTATTTT. V and J are TRBV7-2 and TRBJ2-3, with 9 bases matching TRBD2. From germline, CDR1 is SGHTA and CDR2 FQGNSA. The CDR3 spans 18 residues. V lost 1 base to trimming and J lost 0 bases; unmatched junction nucleotides: 8.

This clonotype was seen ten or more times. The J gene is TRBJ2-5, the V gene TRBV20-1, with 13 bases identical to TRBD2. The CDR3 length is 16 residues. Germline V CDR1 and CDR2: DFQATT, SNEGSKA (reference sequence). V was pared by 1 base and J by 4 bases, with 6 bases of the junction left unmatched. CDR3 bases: TGCAGTGCTAGAGGACTAGCGGGAGGAGTCCGAGAGACCCAGTACTTC. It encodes CSARGLAGGVRETQYF.

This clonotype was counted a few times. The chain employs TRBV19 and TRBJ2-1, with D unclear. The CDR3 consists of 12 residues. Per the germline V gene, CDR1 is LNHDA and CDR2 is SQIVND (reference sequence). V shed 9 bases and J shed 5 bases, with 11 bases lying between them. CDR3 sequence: CASQEQNNEQFF. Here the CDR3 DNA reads TGTGCCAGCCAGGAACAAAACAATGAGCAGTTCTTC.

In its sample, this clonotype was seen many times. Here the CDR3 DNA reads TGTGCCAGCAACGAGGGGGGAACCGGGGAGCTGTTTTTT. Its translation: CASNEGGTGELFF. The chain links TRBV11-1 to TRBJ2-2; either TRBD1 or TRBD2 may supply D (6 bases each). The CDR3 has 13 residues. With 7 bases removed from V and 5 bases from J, the gap between germline ends came to 11 bases. CDR1 is SGHAT, CDR2 FQDESV, per germline (reference sequence).

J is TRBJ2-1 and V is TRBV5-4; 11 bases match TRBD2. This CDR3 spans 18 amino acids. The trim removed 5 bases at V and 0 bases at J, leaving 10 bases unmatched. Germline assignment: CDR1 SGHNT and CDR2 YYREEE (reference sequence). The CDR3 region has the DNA TGTGCCAGCAGTTACCCGGGACTAGCGGAAGGCTCCTACAATGAGCAGTTCTTC. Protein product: CASSYPGLAEGSYNEQFF.

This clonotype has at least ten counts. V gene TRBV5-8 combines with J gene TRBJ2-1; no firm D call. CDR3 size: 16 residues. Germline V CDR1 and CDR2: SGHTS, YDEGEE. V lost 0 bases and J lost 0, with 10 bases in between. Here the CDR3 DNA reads TGTGCCAGCAGCTTGGGTCTAGGAAGCTCCTACAATGAGCAGTTCTTC. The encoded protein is CASSLGLGSSYNEQFF. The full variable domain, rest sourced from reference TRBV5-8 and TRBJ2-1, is EAGVTQSPTHLIKTRGQQATLRCSPISGHTSVYWYQQALGLGLQFLLWYDEGEERNRGNFPPRFSGRQFPNYSSELNVNALELEDSALYLCASSLGLGSSYNEQFFGPGTRLTVL.

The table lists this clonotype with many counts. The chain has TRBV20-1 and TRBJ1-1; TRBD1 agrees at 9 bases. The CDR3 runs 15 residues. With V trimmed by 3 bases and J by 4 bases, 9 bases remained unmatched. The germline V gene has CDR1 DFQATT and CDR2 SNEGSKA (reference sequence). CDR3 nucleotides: TGCAGTGCTAGGAAGGGACAGGGTATTGGCACTGAAGCTTTCTTT. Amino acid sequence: CSARKGQGIGTEAFF.

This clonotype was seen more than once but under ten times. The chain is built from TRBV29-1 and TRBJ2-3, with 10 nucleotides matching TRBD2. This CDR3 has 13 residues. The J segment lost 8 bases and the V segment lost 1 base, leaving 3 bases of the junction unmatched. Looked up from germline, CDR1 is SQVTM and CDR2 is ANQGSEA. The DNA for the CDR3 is TGCAGCGTTGAAGGGACTAGCGGTTTTACGCAGTATTTT. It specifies CSVEGTSGFTQYF.